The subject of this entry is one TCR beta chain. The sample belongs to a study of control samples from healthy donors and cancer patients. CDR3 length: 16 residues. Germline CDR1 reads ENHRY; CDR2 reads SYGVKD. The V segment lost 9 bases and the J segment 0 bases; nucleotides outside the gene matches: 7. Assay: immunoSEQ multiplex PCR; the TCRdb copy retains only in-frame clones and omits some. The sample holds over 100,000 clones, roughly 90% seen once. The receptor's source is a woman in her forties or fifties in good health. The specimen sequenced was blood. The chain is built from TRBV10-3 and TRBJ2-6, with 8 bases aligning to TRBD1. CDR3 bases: TGTGCCATTGGGGACAGGCGAAGCTCTGGGGCCAACGTCCTGACTTTC. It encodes CAIGDRRSSGANVLTF.